This is a list of T cell receptor beta chains from one sample in a study of Ad26.COV2.S vaccination and SARS-CoV-2 variants. Profiled with immunoSEQ multiplex PCR; TCRdb holds only in-frame clones, not every one. The data contain 200,000 to 300,000 clones, more than 75% of them singletons. Sequencing was performed on peripheral blood, taken in a trial of Ad26.COV2.S vaccine versus placebo. All receptors derive from a person aged 18 to 65 who received the Ad26.COV2.S COVID-19 vaccine or a placebo. Each CDR3 is given with its conserved first and last residue. The D gene is left open where the match is weak. The listing skips clone size in some rows; elsewhere it reads once, few, many or a size class.

D gene: -
V gene: TRBV6-5
clone size: -
J gene: TRBJ2-5
CDR3 DNA: TGTGCCAGCAGTTACTCAGGGGTCCAAGAGACCCAGTACTTC
CDR3 protein: CASSYSGVQETQYF

D gene: TRBD1
V gene: TRBV19
clone size: -
J gene: TRBJ1-1
CDR3 DNA: TGTGCCAGTAGTGGGGACAGGGGGAGGACTGAAGCTTTCTTT
CDR3 protein: CASSGDRGRTEAFF

D gene: TRBD2
V gene: TRBV6-5
clone size: -
J gene: TRBJ2-5
CDR3 DNA: TGTGCCAGCAGTTATGGGGAGGGAGAGACCCAGTACTTC
CDR3 protein: CASSYGEGETQYF

D gene: -
V gene: TRBV20-1
clone size: few
J gene: TRBJ2-7
CDR3 DNA: TGCAGTGGCCTAGGTAACGAGCAGTACTTC
CDR3 protein: CSGLGNEQYF

D gene: TRBD2
V gene: TRBV7-2
clone size: -
J gene: TRBJ2-3
CDR3 DNA: TGTGCCAGCAGCCCAGGACTAGGGACAGATACGCAGTATTTT
CDR3 protein: CASSPGLGTDTQYF

D gene: TRBD1
V gene: TRBV7-6
clone size: -
J gene: TRBJ2-7
CDR3 DNA: TGTGCCAGCAGCTTAGGGACAGGGGGACCCTACGAGCAGTACTTC
CDR3 protein: CASSLGTGGPYEQYF

D gene: -
V gene: TRBV6-6
clone size: -
J gene: TRBJ1-3
CDR3 DNA: TGTGCCAGCAGTTATTCGTCCAGCTCTGGAAACACCATATATTTT
CDR3 protein: CASSYSSSSGNTIYF

D gene: -
V gene: TRBV5-1
clone size: once
J gene: TRBJ2-7
CDR3 DNA: TGCGCCAGCAGCTTGGATCAGGGGTACGAGCAGTACTTC
CDR3 protein: CASSLDQGYEQYF

D gene: -
V gene: TRBV28
clone size: -
J gene: TRBJ1-1
CDR3 DNA: TGTGCCAGCAGTCAGTGGCGGGAGAACACTGAAGCTTTCTTT
CDR3 protein: CASSQWRENTEAFF

D gene: TRBD2
V gene: TRBV5-1
clone size: -
J gene: TRBJ2-1
CDR3 DNA: TGCGCCAGCAGCGTGCGACTAGCGGGAGCGGGGAATGAGCAGTTCTTC
CDR3 protein: CASSVRLAGAGNEQFF

D gene: -
V gene: TRBV29-1
clone size: -
J gene: TRBJ1-4
CDR3 DNA: TGCAGCGTTTTGGGGCCGATGAACTTGGGTATGGAAAAACTGTTTTTT
CDR3 protein: CSVLGPMNLGMEKLFF

D gene: -
V gene: TRBV11-3
clone size: -
J gene: TRBJ2-7
CDR3 DNA: TGTGCCAGCAGCCCTGCCGGGACAACCCCCTACGAGCAGTACTTC
CDR3 protein: CASSPAGTTPYEQYF

D gene: -
V gene: TRBV3-1/TRBV3-2
clone size: -
J gene: TRBJ2-7
CDR3 DNA: TGTGCCAGCAGCCCTGGGACCGGGCAGTACTTC
CDR3 protein: CASSPGTGQYF

D gene: -
V gene: TRBV3-1/TRBV3-2
clone size: -
J gene: TRBJ2-7
CDR3 DNA: TGTGCCAGCAGCCCGGTAGTTGACGAGCAGTACTTC
CDR3 protein: CASSPVVDEQYF

D gene: -
V gene: TRBV5-4
clone size: -
J gene: TRBJ2-7
CDR3 DNA: TGTGCCAGCAGCTTAAAGGGGATGAGGGAGCAGTACTTC
CDR3 protein: CASSLKGMREQYF

D gene: TRBD2
V gene: TRBV4-1
clone size: -
J gene: TRBJ2-3
CDR3 DNA: TGCGCCAGCAGCCATTGGACTAGCGAAACGCAGTATTTT
CDR3 protein: CASSHWTSETQYF

D gene: TRBD1
V gene: TRBV12-3/TRBV12-4
clone size: -
J gene: TRBJ2-7
CDR3 DNA: TGTGCCAGCAGTCCGACAGGGAGCTACGAGCAGTACTTC
CDR3 protein: CASSPTGSYEQYF

D gene: TRBD1
V gene: TRBV28
clone size: -
J gene: TRBJ1-2
CDR3 DNA: TGTGCCAGCAGCCCCCTGGGCAGGGGGCATTATGGCTACACCTTC
CDR3 protein: CASSPLGRGHYGYTF

D gene: -
V gene: TRBV28
clone size: -
J gene: TRBJ1-2
CDR3 DNA: TGTGCCAGCAGTTCACCGGGCGGGGGTACCTATGGCTACACCTTC
CDR3 protein: CASSSPGGGTYGYTF

D gene: -
V gene: TRBV4-3
clone size: -
J gene: TRBJ2-7
CDR3 DNA: TGCGCCAGCAGCCAGCAGGGGCAGGGGCCTTACGAGCAGTACTTC
CDR3 protein: CASSQQGQGPYEQYF